This entry features one T cell receptor beta chain sequence. Antigen specificity is unknown. The record originates from a study of cytomegalovirus exposure and HLA in healthy donors. PCR primers comprised 60 Vbeta and 13 Jbeta primers. Assay used: immunoSEQ multiplex PCR; TCRdb lists only in-frame clones, some missing. The sample includes 150,000 to 200,000 clones, 70% seen only once; the top ten take approximately 5%. Findings of the study overall: Sequencing artifact likely explains a cluster of highly shared sequence variants. Looking again later, the authors saw that most CMV-associated TCR beta chains seemed HLA-restricted.

Regarding donors, all were healthy bone marrow donors. V was clipped by 6 bases and J by 2 bases, with 4 bases between them. This CDR3 is built from 11 residues. CDR1 MDHEN and CDR2 SYDVKM come from the germline V gene. This TCR derives from a man between 18 and 29 years old in good health and CMV-seropositive. The sample consisted of PBMCs. V usage is TRBV28 and J usage is TRBJ2-5; D ambiguous. The CDR3 loop reads CASSPQETQYF. The CDR3, as DNA: TGTGCCAGCAGCCCGCAAGAGACCCAGTACTTC. Full variable domain (outside the CDR3, taken from reference TRBV28 and TRBJ2-5): DVKVTQSSRYLVKRTGEKVFLECVQDMDHENMFWYRQDPGLGLRLIYFSYDVKMKEKGDIPEGYSVSREKKERFSLILESASTNQTSMYLCASSPQETQYFGPGTRLLVL.